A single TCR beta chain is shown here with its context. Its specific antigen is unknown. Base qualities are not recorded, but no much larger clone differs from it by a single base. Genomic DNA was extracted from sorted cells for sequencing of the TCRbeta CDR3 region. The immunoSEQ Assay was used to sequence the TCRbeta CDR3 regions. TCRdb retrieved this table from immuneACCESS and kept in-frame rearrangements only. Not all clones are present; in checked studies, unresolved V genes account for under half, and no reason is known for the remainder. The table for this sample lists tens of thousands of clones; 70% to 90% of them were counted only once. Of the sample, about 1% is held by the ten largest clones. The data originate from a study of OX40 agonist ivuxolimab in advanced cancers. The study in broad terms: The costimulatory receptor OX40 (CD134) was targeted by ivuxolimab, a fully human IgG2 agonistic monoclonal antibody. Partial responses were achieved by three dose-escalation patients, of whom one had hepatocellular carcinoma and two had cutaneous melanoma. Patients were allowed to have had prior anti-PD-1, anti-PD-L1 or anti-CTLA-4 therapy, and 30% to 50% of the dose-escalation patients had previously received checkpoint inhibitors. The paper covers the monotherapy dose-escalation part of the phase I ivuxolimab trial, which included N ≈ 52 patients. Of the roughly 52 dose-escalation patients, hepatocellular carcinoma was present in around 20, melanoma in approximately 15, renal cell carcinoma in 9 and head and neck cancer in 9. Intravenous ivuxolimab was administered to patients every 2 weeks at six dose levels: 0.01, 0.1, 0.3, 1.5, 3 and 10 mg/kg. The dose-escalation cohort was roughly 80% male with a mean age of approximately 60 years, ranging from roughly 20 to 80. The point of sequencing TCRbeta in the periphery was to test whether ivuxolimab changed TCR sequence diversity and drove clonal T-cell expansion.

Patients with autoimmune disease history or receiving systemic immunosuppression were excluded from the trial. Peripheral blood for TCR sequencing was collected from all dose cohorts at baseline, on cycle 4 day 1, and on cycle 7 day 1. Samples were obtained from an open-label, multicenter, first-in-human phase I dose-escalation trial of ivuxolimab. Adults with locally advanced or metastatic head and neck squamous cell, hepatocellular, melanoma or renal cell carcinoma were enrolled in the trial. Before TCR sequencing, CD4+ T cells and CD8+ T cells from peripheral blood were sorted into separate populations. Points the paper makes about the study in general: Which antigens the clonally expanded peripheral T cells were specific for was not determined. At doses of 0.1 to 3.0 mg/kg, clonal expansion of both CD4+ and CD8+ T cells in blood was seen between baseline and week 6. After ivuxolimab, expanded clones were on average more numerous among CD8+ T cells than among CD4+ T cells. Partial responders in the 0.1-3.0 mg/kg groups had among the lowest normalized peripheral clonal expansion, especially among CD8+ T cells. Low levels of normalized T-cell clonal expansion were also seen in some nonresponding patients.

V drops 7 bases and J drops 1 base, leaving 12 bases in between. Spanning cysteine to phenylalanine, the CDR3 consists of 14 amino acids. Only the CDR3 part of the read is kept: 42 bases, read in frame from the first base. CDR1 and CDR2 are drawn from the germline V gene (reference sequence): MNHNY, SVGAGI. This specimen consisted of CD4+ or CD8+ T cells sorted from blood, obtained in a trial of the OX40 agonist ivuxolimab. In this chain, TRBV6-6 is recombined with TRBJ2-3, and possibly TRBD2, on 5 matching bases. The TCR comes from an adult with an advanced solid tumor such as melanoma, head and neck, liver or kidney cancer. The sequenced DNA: TGTGCCAGCAATCGGGGTTATGGCACAGATACGCAGTATTTT. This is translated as CASNRGYGTDTQYF.